This TCR beta chain was identified in a study of spatial heterogeneity in lung cancer. Study summary: A T cell module score from matched bulk RNA-seq correlated strongly with TCR transcript counts in tumor regions. Study findings and constraints: Estimated TCR-seq coverage of tumor T cells was only around 7.4% for alpha chains. For beta chains, the corresponding estimate was roughly 12%. Tumors with more nonsynonymous mutations had more expanded intratumoral alpha and beta TCRs.

The CDR3 is 18 amino acids. Losses at the gene ends were 4 bases for V and 0 bases for J; bases not matched to a gene: 12. CDR1 is MNHEY, CDR2 SMNVEV, per germline (reference sequence). The time point: sample taken at primary tumor resection. Every cDNA TCR molecule received its own unique molecular identifier. TCRdb analysed the 5' RACE reads with MiXCR anew, one entry per CDR3 protein. The repertoire includes approximately 18,000 distinct CDR3 sequences, 9.5% to 10% of them detected once, and less than 25% sits in the top ten. This clonotype has at least ten counts. Its matching antigen is unknown. The size of this beta chain means little, since it is a stray read in a library made for alpha chains.

V usage is TRBV27 and J usage is TRBJ2-7, with 10 nucleotides matching TRBD1. This TCR was sampled from a female donor with early-stage non-small cell lung cancer. This specimen consisted of lung tumor tissue, obtained at surgery. CDR3 DNA sequence: TGTGCCAGCAGTTCGGGGGGCCTGACAGGGGGCTTCTCCTACGAGCAGTACTTC. Translation gives CASSSGGLTGGFSYEQYF.